Described below is a single T cell receptor beta chain sequence and its context. Generated by immunoSEQ multiplex PCR, the TCRdb table keeps only in-frame clones and is missing some. This table holds approximately 190,000 clones. The data stem from a study of control samples from healthy donors and cancer patients. Germline V gene sequence: CDR1 LNHDA, CDR2 SQIVND (reference sequence). V shed 6 bases and J shed 0 bases, with 18 bases lying between them. This CDR3 is 17 amino acids long. The chain combines TRBV19 with TRBJ1-3; D is undetermined. The sequence was obtained from a woman in her twenties or thirties in good health. Sequencing was performed on blood. The CDR3 bases are TGTGCCAGTAGCCTACCCATGGCAGGCCGCTCTGGAAACACCATATATTTT. As protein: CASSLPMAGRSGNTIYF.